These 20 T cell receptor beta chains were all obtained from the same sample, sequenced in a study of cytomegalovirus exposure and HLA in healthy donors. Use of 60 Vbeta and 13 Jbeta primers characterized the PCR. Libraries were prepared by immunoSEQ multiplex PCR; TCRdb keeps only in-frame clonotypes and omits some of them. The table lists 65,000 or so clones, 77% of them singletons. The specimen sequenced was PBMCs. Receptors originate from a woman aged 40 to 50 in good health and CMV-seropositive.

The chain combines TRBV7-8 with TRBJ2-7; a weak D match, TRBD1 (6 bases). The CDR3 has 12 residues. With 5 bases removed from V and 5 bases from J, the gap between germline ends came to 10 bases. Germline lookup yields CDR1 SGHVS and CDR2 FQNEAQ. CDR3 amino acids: CASSPQGNEQYF. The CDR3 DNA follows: TGTGCCAGCAGCCCACAGGGAAACGAGCAGTACTTC.

The CDR3 nucleotides read TGTGCCAGCAGCTTAGAATCCAGGTCCGCTGGAAACACCATATATTTT. Its protein product is CASSLESRSAGNTIYF. The rearrangement joins TRBV7-9 to TRBJ1-3; D ambiguous. Trimming left V 1 base short and J 2 bases short, with 12 bases between. The CDR3 runs 16 residues. Germline CDR1 and CDR2: SEHNR and FQNEAQ (reference sequence). Together with reference TRBV7-9 and TRBJ1-3, the CDR3 gives the full variable domain: DTGVSQNPRHKITKRGQNVTFRCDPISEHNRLYWYRQTLGQGPEFLTYFQNEAQLEKSRLLSDRFSAERPKGSFSTLEIQRTEQGDSAMYLCASSLESRSAGNTIYFGEGSWLTVV.

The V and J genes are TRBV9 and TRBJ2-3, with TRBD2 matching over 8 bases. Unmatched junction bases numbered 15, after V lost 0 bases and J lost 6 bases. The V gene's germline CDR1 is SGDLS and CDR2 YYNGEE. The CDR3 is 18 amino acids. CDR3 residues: CASSVATGGTGGEDTQYF. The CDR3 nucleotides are TGTGCCAGCAGCGTAGCTACGGGAGGGACTGGCGGGGAGGATACGCAGTATTTT.

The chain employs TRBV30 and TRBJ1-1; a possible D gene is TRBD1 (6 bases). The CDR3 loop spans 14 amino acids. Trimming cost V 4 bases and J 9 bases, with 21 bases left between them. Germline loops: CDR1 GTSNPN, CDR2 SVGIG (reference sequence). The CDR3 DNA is TGTGCCTGGACAAGACCGGACAGCCGATACAAAGCTTTCTTT. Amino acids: CAWTRPDSRYKAFF. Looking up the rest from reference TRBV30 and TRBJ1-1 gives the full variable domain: SQTIHQWPATLVQPVGSPLSLECTVEGTSNPNLYWYRQAAGRGLQLLFYSVGIGQISSEVPQNLSASRPQDRQFILSSKKLLLSDSGFYLCAWTRPDSRYKAFFGQGTRLTVV.

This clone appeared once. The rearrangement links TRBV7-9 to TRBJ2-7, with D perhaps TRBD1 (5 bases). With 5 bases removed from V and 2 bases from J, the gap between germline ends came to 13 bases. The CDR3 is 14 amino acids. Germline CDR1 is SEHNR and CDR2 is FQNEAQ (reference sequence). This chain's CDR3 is CASSPPGNPYEQYF. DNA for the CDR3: TGTGCCAGCAGCCCCCCAGGGAATCCCTACGAGCAGTACTTC.

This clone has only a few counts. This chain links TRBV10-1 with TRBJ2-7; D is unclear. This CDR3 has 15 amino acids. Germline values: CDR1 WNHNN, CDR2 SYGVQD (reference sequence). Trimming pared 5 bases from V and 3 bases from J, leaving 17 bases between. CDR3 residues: CASSPNFSPFYEQYF. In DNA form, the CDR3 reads TGCGCCAGCAGTCCCAACTTCTCCCCCTTCTACGAGCAGTACTTC.

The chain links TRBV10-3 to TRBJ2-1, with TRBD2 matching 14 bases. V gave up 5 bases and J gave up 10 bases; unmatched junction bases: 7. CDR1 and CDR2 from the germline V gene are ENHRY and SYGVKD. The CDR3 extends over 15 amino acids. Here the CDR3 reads CAISPGTSGGWEQFF. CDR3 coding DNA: TGTGCCATCAGTCCAGGGACTAGCGGGGGCTGGGAGCAGTTCTTC.

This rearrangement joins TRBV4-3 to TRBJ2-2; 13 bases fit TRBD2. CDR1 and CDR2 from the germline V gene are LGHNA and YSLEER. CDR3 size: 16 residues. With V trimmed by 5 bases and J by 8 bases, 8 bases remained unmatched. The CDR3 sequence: CASSSTSGGASGELFF. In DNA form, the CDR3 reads TGCGCCAGCAGCTCTACTAGCGGGGGGGCCTCGGGGGAGCTGTTTTTT.

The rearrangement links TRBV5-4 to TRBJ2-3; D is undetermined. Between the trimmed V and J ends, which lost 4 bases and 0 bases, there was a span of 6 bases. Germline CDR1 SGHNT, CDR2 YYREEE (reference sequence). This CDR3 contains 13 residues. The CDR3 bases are TGTGCCAGCAGCCAGAAAAGCACAGATACGCAGTATTTT. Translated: CASSQKSTDTQYF. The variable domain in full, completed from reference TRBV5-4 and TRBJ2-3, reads ETGVTQSPTHLIKTRGQQVTLRCSSQSGHNTVSWYQQALGQGPQFIFQYYREEENGRGNFPPRFSGLQFPNYSSELNVNALELDDSALYLCASSQKSTDTQYFGPGTRLTVL.

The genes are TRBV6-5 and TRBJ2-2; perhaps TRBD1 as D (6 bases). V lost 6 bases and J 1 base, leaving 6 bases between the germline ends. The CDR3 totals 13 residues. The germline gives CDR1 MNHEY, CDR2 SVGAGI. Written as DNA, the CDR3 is TGTGCCAGCAGGACAGGGAACACCGGGGAGCTGTTTTTT. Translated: CASRTGNTGELFF.

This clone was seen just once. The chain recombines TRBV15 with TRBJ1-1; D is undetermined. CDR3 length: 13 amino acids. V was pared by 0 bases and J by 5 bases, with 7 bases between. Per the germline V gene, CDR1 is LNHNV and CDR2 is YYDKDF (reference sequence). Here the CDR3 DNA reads TGTGCCACCAGCAGAGAGCGGGGAACTGAAGCTTTCTTT. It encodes CATSRERGTEAFF.

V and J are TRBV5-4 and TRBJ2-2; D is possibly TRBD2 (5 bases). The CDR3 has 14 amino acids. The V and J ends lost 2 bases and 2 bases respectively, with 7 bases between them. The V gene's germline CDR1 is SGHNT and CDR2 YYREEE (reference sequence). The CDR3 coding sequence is TGTGCCAGCAGCTTAGCGGTTAACACCGGGGAGCTGTTTTTT. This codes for CASSLAVNTGELFF.

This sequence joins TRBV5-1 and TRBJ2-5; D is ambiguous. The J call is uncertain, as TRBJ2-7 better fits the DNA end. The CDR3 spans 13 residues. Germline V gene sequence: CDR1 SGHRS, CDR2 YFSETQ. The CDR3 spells CASSLVVDYEQYF. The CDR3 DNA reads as TGCGCCAGCAGCTTGGTAGTGGACTACGAGCAGTACTTC.

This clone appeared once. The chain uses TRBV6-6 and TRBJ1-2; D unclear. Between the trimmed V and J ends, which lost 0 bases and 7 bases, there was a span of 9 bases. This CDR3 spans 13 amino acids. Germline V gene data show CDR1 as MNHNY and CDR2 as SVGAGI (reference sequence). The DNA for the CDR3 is TGTGCCAGCAGTTACTCGGCGGTGGGTGGCTACACCTTC. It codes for CASSYSAVGGYTF.

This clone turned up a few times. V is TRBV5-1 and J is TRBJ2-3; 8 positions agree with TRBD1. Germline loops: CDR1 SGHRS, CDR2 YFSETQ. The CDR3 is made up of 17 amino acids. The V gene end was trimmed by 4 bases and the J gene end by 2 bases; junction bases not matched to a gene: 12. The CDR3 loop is CASSVGHRDRYTDTQYF. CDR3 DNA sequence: TGCGCCAGCAGCGTCGGGCACCGGGACAGGTACACAGATACGCAGTATTTT.

The CDR3 nucleotides are TGTGCCATCAGTTCAAGCCTCCGAGGGACAGATGAGCAGTACTTC. Translated, it gives CAISSSLRGTDEQYF. The chain is built from TRBV10-3 and TRBJ2-7; 7 bases are shared with TRBD1. The ends lost 5 bases at V and 7 bases at J; junction bases unmatched: 14. CDR1 and CDR2 from the germline V gene are ENHRY and SYGVKD. CDR3 length equals 15 residues.

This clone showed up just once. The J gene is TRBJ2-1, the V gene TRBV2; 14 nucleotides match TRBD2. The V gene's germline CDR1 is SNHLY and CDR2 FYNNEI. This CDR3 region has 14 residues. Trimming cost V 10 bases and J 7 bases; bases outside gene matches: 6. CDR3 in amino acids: CATPGLAGGNEQFF. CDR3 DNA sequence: TGTGCCACCCCAGGACTAGCGGGGGGAAATGAGCAGTTCTTC.

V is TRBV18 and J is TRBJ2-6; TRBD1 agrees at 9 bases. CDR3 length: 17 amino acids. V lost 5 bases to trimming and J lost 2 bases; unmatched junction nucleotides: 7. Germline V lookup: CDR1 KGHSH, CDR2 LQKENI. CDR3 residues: CASSETDRGTGANVLTF. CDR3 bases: TGTGCCAGCTCAGAAACGGACAGGGGAACTGGGGCCAACGTCCTGACTTTC.

The CDR3 nucleotides are TGTGCCAGCGGTTCCGAGGCATCCTACGAGCAGTACTTC. This encodes CASGSEASYEQYF. The chain employs TRBV6-6 and TRBJ2-7; no firm D call. Trimming cost V 8 bases and J 1 base, with 12 bases left between them. The germline V gene has CDR1 MNHNY and CDR2 SVGAGI (reference sequence). This CDR3 contains 13 residues.

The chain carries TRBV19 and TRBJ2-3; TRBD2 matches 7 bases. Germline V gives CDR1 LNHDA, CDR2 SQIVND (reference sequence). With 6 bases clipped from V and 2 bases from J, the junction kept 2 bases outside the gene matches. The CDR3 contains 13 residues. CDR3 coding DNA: TGTGCCAGTAGCGGGAGGTACACAGATACGCAGTATTTT. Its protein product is CASSGRYTDTQYF.